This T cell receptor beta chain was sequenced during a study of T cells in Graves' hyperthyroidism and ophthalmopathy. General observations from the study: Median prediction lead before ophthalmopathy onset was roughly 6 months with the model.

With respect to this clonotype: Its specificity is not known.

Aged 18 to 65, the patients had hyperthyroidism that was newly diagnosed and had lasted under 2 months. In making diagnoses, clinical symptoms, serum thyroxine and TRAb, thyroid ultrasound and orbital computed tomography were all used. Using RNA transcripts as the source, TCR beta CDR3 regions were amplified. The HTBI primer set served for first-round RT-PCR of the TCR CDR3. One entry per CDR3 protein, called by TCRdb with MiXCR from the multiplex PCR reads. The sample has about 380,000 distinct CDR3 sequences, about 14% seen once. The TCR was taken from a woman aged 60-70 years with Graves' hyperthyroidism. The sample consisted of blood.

CDR3 sequence: CASSQWGRVGAGNEKLFF. The CDR3, as DNA: TGCGCCAGCAGCCAATGGGGACGGGTTGGCGCGGGTAATGAAAAACTGTTTTTT. The rearrangement uses TRBV4-1 and TRBJ1-4, with TRBD1 as a possible D gene (5 bases). V lost 2 bases to trimming and J lost 4 bases, with 20 bases between them. Looked up from germline, CDR1 is MGHRA and CDR2 is YSYEKL. CDR3 length equals 18 residues.